This T cell receptor beta chain came from a study of immune evolution from preneoplasia to lung adenocarcinoma. The ends were cut back, 0 bases at V and 6 bases at J, with 9 bases in the middle. Germline loops: CDR1 SGDLS, CDR2 YYNGEE. This CDR3 contains 14 residues. TCRdb's table, derived via immunoSEQ multiplex PCR, lists solely in-frame clones and lacks some. The sample has around 16,000 clones, roughly 90% seen once. Material for sequencing was FFPE invasive lung adenocarcinoma tissue. This chain uses TRBV9 with TRBJ2-2, with a possible D match to TRBD1 (5 bases). This clonotype was sampled from a person aged 65 to 79 with invasive lung adenocarcinoma. In DNA form, the CDR3 reads TGTGCCAGCAGCGTAGCTCAACAGGCCGGGGAGCTGTTTTTT. Residues: CASSVAQQAGELFF.